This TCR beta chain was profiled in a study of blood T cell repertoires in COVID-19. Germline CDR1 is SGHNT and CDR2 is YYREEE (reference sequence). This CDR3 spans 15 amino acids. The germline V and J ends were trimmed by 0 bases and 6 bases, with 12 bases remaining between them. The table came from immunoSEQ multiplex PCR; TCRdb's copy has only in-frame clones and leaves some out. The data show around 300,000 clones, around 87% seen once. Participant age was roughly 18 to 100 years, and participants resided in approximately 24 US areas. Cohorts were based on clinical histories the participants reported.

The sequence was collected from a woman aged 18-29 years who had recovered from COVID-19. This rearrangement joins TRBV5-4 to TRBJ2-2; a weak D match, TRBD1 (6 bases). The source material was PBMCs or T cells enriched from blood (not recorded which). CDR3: CASSLVGGRAGELFF. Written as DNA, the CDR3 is TGTGCCAGCAGCTTGGTTGGGGGCCGGGCCGGGGAGCTGTTTTTT.